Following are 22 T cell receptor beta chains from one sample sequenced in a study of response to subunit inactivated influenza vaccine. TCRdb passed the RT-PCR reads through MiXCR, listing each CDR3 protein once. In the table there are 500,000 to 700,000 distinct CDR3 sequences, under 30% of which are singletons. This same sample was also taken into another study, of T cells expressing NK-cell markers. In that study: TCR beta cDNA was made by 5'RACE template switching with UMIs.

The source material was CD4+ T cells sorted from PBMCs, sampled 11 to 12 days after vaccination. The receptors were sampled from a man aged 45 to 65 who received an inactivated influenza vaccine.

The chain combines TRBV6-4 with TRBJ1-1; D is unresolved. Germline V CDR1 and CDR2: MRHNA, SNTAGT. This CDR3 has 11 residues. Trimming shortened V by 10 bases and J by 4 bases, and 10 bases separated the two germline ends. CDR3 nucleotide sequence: TGTGCCACCTTGAACAGCACTGAAGCTTTCTTT. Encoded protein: CATLNSTEAFF.

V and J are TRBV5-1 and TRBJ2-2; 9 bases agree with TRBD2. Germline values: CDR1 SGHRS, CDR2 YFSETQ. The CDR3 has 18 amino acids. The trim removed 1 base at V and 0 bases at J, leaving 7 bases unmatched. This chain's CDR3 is CASSLKASGATNTGELFF. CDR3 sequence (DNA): TGCGCCAGCAGCTTGAAGGCTAGCGGGGCAACGAACACCGGGGAGCTGTTTTTT.

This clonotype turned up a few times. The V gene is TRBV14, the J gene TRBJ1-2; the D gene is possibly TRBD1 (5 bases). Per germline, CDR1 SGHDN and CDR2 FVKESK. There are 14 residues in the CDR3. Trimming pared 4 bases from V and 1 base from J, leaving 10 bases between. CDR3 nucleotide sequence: TGTGCCAGCAGCCCCAGGGACGGTAACTATGGCTACACCTTC. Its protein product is CASSPRDGNYGYTF.

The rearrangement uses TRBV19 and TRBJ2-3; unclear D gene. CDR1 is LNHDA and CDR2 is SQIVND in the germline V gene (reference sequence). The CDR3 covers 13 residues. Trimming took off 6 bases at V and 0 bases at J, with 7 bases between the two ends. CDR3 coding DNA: TGTGCCAGTAGAGCCCGTAGCACAGATACGCAGTATTTT. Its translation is CASRARSTDTQYF.

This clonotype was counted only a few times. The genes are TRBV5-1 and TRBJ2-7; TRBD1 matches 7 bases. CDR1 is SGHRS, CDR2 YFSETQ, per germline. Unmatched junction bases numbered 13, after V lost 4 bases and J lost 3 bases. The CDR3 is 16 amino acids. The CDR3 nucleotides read TGCGCCAGCAGCCTCCCCCCGACCGGGACAGACTACGAGCAGTACTTC. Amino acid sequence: CASSLPPTGTDYEQYF.

The CDR3 region has the DNA TGTGCCATCAGCTTAGAGTCTAGCTATGGCTACACCTTC. Its protein is CAISLESSYGYTF. V gene TRBV10-3 combines with J gene TRBJ1-2, with D unclear. Trimming took 6 bases from V and 4 from J, leaving 12 bases between them. CDR3 length: 13 residues. Germline-derived CDR1 and CDR2 are ENHRY and SYGVKD.

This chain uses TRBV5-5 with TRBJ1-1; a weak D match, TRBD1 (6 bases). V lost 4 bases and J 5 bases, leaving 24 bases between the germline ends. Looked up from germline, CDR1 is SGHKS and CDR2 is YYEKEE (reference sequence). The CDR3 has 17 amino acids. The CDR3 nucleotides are TGTGCCAGCAGCCCTTGGGGCCCGGCCAGGGGTAATACTGAAGCTTTCTTT. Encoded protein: CASSPWGPARGNTEAFF.

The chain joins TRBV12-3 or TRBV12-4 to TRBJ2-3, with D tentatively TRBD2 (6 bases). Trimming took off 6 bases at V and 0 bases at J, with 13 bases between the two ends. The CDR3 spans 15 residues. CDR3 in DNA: TGTGCCAGCAGCTCAGTAGCGGCTAGCACAGATACGCAGTATTTT. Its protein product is CASSSVAASTDTQYF.

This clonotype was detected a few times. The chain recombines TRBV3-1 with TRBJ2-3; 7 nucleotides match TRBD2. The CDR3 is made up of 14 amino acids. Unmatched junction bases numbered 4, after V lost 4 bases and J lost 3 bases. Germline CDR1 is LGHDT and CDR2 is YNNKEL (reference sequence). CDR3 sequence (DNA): TGTGCCAGCAGCCTTGCGGGAGAAACAGATACGCAGTATTTT. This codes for CASSLAGETDTQYF.

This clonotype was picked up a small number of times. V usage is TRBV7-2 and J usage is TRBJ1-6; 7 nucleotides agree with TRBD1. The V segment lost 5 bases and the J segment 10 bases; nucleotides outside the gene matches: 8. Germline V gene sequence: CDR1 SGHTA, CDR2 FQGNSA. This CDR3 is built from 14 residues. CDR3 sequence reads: CASSTRQGPSPLHF. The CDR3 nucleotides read TGTGCCAGCAGCACCAGACAGGGTCCCTCACCCCTCCACTTT.

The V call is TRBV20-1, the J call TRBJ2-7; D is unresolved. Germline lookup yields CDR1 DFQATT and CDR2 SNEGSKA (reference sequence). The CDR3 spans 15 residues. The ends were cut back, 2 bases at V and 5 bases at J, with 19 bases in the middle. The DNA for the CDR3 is TGCAGTGCTAGACAGGCCAGTGGATTACCCAACGAGCAGTACTTC. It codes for CSARQASGLPNEQYF.

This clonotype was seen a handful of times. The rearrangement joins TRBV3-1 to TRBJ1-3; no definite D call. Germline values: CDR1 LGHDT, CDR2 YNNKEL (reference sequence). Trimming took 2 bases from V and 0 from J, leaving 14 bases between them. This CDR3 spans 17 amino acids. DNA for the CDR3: TGTGCCAGCAGCCAAAGATTGGGGATTACCTCTGGAAACACCATATATTTT. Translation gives CASSQRLGITSGNTIYF. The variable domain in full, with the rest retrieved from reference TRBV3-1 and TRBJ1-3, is DTAVSQTPKYLVTQMGNDKSIKCEQNLGHDTMYWYKQDSKKFLKIMFSYNNKELIINETVPNRFSPKSPDKAHLNLHINSLELGDSAVYFCASSQRLGITSGNTIYFGEGSWLTVV.

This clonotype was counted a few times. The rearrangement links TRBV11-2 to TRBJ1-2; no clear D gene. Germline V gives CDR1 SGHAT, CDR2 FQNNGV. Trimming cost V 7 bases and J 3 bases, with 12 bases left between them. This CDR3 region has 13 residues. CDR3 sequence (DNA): TGTGCCAGCACCATGAATCGAGACTATGGCTACACCTTC. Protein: CASTMNRDYGYTF.

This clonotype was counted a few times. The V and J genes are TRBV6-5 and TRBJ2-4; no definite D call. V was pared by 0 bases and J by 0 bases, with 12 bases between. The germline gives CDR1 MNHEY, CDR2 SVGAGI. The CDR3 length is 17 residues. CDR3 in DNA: TGTGCCAGCAGTTACTCGAGTCAAACGCTAGCCAAAAACATTCAGTACTTC. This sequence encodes CASSYSSQTLAKNIQYF.

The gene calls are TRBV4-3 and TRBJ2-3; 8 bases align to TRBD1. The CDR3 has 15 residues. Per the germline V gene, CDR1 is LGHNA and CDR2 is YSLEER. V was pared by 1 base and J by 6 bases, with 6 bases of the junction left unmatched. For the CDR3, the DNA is TGCGCCAGCAGCCAAGGGACAGGGATAGGGGATACGCAGTATTTT. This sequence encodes CASSQGTGIGDTQYF.

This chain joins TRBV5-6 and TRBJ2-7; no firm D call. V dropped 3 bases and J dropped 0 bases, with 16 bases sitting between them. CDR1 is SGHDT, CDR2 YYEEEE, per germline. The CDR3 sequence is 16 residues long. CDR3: CASSSRSWWISYEQYF. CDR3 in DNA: TGTGCCAGCAGCTCGCGTTCGTGGTGGATCTCCTACGAGCAGTACTTC.

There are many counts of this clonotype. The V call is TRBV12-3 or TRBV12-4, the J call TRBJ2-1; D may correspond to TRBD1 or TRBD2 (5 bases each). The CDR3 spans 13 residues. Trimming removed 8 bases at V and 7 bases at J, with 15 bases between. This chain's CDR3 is CASGRLGENEQFF. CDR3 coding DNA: TGTGCCAGCGGACGGCTGGGGGAGAATGAGCAGTTCTTC.

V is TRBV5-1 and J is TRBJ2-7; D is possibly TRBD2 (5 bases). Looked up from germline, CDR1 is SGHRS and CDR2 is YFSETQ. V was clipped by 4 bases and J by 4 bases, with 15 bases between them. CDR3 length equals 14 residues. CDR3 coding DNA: TGCGCCAGCAGCAGACTACCTGGACCTTACGAGCAGTACTTC. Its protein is CASSRLPGPYEQYF.

CDR3 nucleotides: TGCGCCAGCAGCTTGCGGGCGGGAGGGCCGATAGAGACCCAGTACTTC. Its protein is CASSLRAGGPIETQYF. The V call is TRBV5-1, the J call TRBJ2-5; 9 nucleotides match TRBD2. Germline assignment: CDR1 SGHRS and CDR2 YFSETQ. The CDR3 totals 16 residues. The ends lost 1 base at V and 4 bases at J; junction bases unmatched: 8. Drawing the rest from reference TRBV5-1 and TRBJ2-5, the complete variable domain is KAGVTQTPRYLIKTRGQQVTLSCSPISGHRSVSWYQQTPGQGLQFLFEYFSETQRNKGNFPGRFSGRQFSNSRSEMNVSTLELGDSALYLCASSLRAGGPIETQYFGPGTRLLVL.

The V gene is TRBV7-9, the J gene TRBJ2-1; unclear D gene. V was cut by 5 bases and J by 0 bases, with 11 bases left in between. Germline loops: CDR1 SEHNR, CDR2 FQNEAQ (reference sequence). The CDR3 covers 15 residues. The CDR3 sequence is CASSVQESSYNEQFF. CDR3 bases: TGTGCCAGCAGCGTCCAGGAAAGCTCCTACAATGAGCAGTTCTTC.

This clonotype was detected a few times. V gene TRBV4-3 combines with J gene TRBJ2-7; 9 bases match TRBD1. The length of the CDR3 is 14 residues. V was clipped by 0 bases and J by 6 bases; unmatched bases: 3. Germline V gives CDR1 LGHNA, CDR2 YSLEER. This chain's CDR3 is CASSQEDRGTEQYF. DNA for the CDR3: TGCGCCAGCAGCCAAGAAGACAGGGGGACCGAGCAGTACTTC.

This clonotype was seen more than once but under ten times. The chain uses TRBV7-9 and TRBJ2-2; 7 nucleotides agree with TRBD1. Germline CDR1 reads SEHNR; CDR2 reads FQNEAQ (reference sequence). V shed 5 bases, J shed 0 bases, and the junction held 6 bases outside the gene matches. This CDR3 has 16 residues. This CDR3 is CASSRGQATNTGELFF. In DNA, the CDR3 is TGTGCCAGCAGCCGAGGACAGGCGACGAACACCGGGGAGCTGTTTTTT. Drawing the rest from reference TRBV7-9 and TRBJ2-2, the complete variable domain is DTGVSQNPRHKITKRGQNVTFRCDPISEHNRLYWYRQTLGQGPEFLTYFQNEAQLEKSRLLSDRFSAERPKGSFSTLEIQRTEQGDSAMYLCASSRGQATNTGELFFGEGSRLTVL.